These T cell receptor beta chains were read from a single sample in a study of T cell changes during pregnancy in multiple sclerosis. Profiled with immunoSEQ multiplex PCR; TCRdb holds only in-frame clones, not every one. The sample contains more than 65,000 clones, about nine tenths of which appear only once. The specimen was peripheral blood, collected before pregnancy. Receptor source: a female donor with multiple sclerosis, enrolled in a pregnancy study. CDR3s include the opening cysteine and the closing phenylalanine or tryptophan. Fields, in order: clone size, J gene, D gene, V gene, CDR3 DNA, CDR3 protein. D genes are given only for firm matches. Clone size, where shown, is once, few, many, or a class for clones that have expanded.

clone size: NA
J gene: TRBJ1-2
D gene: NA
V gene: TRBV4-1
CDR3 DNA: TGCGCCAGCAGCCAAGAAGCCAGGAAATATGGCTACACCTTC
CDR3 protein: CASSQEARKYGYTF

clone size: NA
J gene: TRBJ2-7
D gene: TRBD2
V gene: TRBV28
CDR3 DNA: TGTGCCAGCAGGCCCCAACTAGCGGGAGGGGTTGACGAGCAGTACTTC
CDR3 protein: CASRPQLAGGVDEQYF

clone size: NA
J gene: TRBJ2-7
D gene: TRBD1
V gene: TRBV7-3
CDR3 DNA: TGTGCCAGCAGCTTAACCGGACAGGGGGCCTACGAGCAGTACTTC
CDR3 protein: CASSLTGQGAYEQYF

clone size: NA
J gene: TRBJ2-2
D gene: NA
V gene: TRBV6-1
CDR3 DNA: TGTGCCAGCAGTGAAAGGGGTCGGGTCGGCGACACCGGGGAGCTGTTTTTT
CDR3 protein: CASSERGRVGDTGELFF

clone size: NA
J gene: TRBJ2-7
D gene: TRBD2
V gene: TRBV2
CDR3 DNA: TGTGCCAGCAGTGTCGGGGGGAGGTACGAGCAGTACTTC
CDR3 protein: CASSVGGRYEQYF

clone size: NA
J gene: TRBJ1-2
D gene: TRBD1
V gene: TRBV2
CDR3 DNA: TGTGCCAGCAGTCCTTTTCGACAGGGACTCTATGGCTACACCTTC
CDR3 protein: CASSPFRQGLYGYTF

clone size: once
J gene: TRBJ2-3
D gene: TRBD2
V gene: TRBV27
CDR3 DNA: TGTGCCAGCAGTTTATGGGGCACCCCGGGAGGGCCCACAGATACGCAGTATTTT
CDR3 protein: CASSLWGTPGGPTDTQYF

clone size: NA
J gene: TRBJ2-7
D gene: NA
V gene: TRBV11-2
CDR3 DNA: TGTGCCAGCAGCGCCGTAGCGAGTACCACCTACGAGCAGTACTTC
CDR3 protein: CASSAVASTTYEQYF

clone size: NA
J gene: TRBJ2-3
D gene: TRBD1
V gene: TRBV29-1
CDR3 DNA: TGCAGCGTTGATGGGTCTACAGGGGAAGATACGCAGTATTTT
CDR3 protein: CSVDGSTGEDTQYF

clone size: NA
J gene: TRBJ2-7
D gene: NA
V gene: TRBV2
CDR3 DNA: TGTGCCAGCAGGATTGAGGGAACCTACGAGCAGTACTTC
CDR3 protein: CASRIEGTYEQYF

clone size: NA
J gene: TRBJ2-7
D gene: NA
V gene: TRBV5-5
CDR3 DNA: TGTGCCAGCAGCCAATGGGACAACTCCTACGAGCAGTACTTC
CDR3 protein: CASSQWDNSYEQYF

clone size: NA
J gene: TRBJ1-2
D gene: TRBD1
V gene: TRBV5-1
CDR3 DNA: TGCGCCAGCAGCCCCCAGAGGGGCCAGGGGGGATCAGGGTACACCTTC
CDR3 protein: CASSPQRGQGGSGYTF

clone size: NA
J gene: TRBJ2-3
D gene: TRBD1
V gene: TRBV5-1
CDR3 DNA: TGCGCCAGCAGCTCAGGACAGGGCCTTGGAGATACGCAGTATTTT
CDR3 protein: CASSSGQGLGDTQYF

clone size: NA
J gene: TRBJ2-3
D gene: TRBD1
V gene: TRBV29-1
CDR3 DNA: TGCAGCGTTGAAGGGGGACAGGGGACCACCCCAGATACGCAGTATTTT
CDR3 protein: CSVEGGQGTTPDTQYF

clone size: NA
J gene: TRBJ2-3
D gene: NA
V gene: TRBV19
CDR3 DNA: TGTGCCAGTAGTATTCCGGGACTGCTCACAGATACGCAGTATTTT
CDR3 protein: CASSIPGLLTDTQYF

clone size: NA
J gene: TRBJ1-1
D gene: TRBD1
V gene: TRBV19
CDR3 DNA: TGTGCCAGTAGTACCCAGGGGGCCGGCACTGAAGCTTTCTTT
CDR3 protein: CASSTQGAGTEAFF

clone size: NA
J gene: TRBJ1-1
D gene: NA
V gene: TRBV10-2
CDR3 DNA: TGCGCCAGGACACAGGGATTAGGGACTGAAGCTTTCTTT
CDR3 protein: CARTQGLGTEAFF

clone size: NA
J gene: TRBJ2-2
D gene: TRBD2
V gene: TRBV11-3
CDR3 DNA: TGTGCCAGCAGCTCAGAAAAGCGGGGGAAAAACACCGGGGAGCTGTTTTTT
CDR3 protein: CASSSEKRGKNTGELFF

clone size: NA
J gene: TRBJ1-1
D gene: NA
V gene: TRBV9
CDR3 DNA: TGTGCCAGCAGCTTCAACGTGGGGGGCACTGAAGCTTTCTTT
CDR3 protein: CASSFNVGGTEAFF

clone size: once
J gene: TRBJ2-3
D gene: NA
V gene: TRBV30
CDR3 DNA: TGTGCCTGGAGTGTAAGACAGGATCGGGCAGATACGCAGTATTTT
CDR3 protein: CAWSVRQDRADTQYF

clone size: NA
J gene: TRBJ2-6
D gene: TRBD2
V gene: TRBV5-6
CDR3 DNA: TGTGCCAGCAGCCTCCAGGGAGGGCTCTCTGGGGCCAACGTCCTGACTTTC
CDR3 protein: CASSLQGGLSGANVLTF

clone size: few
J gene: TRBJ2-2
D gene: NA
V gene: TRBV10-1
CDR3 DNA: TGCGCCAGCAGCTTACAGGGTTCGGCCGGGGAGCTGTTTTTT
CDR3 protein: CASSLQGSAGELFF

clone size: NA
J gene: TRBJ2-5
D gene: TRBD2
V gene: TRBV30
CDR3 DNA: TGTGCCTGGAGTGGAACGGTTGGGAGGGCCCTAGAGACCCAGTACTTC
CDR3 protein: CAWSGTVGRALETQYF

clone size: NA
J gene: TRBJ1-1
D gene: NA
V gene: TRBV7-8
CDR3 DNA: TGTGCCAGCAGCCCCGGGGGGGACACTGAAGCTTTCTTT
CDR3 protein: CASSPGGDTEAFF

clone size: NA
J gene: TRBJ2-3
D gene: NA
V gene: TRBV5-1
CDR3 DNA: TGCGCCAGCAGCCCACAGGGTCTCTCCCCAGATACGCAGTATTTT
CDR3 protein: CASSPQGLSPDTQYF

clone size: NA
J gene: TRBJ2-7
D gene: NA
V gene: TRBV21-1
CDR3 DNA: TGTGCCGGTGAGGGACTAGGGGGCGAGCAGTACTTC
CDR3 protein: CAGEGLGGEQYF

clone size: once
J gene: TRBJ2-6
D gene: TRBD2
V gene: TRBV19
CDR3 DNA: TGTGCCAGTAGTATTGCTCTAGCGGCGAACTCTGGGGCCAACGTCCTGACTTTC
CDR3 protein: CASSIALAANSGANVLTF

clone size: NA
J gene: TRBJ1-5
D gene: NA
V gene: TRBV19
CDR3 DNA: TGTGCCAGTAGTGTTGACAGACCCGGCGATCAGCCCCAGCATTTT
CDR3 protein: CASSVDRPGDQPQHF

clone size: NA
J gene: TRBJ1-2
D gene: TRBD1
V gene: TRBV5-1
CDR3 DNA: TGCGCCAGTACAGGGGCTGCCTATGGCTACACCTTC
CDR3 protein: CASTGAAYGYTF

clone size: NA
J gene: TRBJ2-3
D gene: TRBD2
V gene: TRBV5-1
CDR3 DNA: TGCGCCAGCAGCCTGACCGGGACTAGCGGGGGGCCAAATACGCAGTATTTT
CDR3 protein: CASSLTGTSGGPNTQYF

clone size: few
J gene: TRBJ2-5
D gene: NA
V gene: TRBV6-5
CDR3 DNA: TGTGCCAGCAGTTACGGGGGACTCTTGTACCAAGAGACCCAGTACTTC
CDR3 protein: CASSYGGLLYQETQYF

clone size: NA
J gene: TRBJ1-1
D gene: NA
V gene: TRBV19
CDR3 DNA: TGTGCCAGTAGTATGCTAGGACAGCCCATGAACACTGAAGCTTTCTTT
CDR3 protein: CASSMLGQPMNTEAFF